These 18 T cell receptor beta chains came from one sample sequenced in a study of PD-1 blockade in classical Hodgkin lymphoma. Time point of the sample: cycle 4 day 1 (C4D1), after five to seven weeks of nivolumab. All trial patients relapsed after autologous stem cell transplantation. Using immunoSEQ multiplex PCR, the repertoire was profiled, and TCRdb retains in-frame clones only, with some absent. The sample lists around 93,000 clones, about 77% occurring once. The sequencing used peripheral blood mononuclear cells (PBMCs), collected before the fourth cycle of nivolumab. Source of these receptors: a human donor with classical Hodgkin lymphoma.

This clone was recorded a few times. The rearrangement uses TRBV29-1 and TRBJ1-1, with D hard to call. This CDR3 is 11 amino acids long. Trimming removed 5 bases from V and 1 base from J, with 5 bases in between. The germline V gene encodes CDR1 SQVTM and CDR2 ANQGSEA. The CDR3 nucleotides are TGCAGCGTTAGACGGAACACTGAAGCTTTCTTT. It encodes CSVRRNTEAFF.

The chain couples TRBV6-5 to TRBJ2-5, with no clear D. The CDR3 totals 14 residues. CDR1 is MNHEY and CDR2 is SVGAGI in the germline V gene. Deletions cut 5 bases from V and 2 bases from J, with 12 bases between. CDR3 DNA: TGTGCCAGCAGTGCCAGGTCTCGGCAAGAGACCCAGTACTTC. This gives the protein CASSARSRQETQYF.

The table lists this clone with a few counts. V gene TRBV27 combines with J gene TRBJ2-7, with 7 nucleotides matching TRBD2. CDR3 length: 17 residues. Germline assignment: CDR1 MNHEY and CDR2 SMNVEV (reference sequence). V was clipped by 5 bases and J by 2 bases; unmatched bases: 15. CDR3 region: CASSMNRRDYEPYEQYF. The CDR3 DNA reads TGTGCCAGCAGTATGAACCGCCGGGACTACGAGCCCTACGAGCAGTACTTC.

V usage is TRBV5-6 and J usage is TRBJ2-1; the D is unclear. The V gene's germline CDR1 is SGHDT and CDR2 YYEEEE. Trimming took 6 bases from V and 6 from J, leaving 10 bases between them. CDR3 size: 12 residues. As DNA, the CDR3 is TGTGCCAGCACTGCGTATGTCAATGAGCAGTTCTTC. Its protein is CASTAYVNEQFF. Based on the CDR3 plus reference TRBV5-6 and TRBJ2-1, the full variable domain is DAGVTQSPTHLIKTRGQQVTLRCSPKSGHDTVSWYQQALGQGPQFIFQYYEEEERQRGNFPDRFSGHQFPNYSSELNVNALLLGDSALYLCASTAYVNEQFFGPGTRLTVL.

The chain is built from TRBV6-1 and TRBJ2-5, with a possible D match to TRBD1 (6 bases). This CDR3 has 12 amino acids. Trimming left V 10 bases short and J 7 bases short, with 16 bases between. From germline, CDR1 is MNHNS and CDR2 SASEGT. The CDR3 region has the DNA TGTGCCACCCGCGAGGACAGCGGGACCCAGTACTTC. Its protein product is CATREDSGTQYF.

The chain is built from TRBV6-5 and TRBJ2-2, with D perhaps matching TRBD1 (6 bases). Per germline, CDR1 MNHEY and CDR2 SVGAGI. CDR3 length: 15 residues. Trimming took 6 bases from V and 1 from J, leaving 12 bases between them. The CDR3 nucleotides are TGTGCCAGCAGCGAGGGGGAGTGGAACACCGGGGAGCTGTTTTTT. The encoded protein is CASSEGEWNTGELFF.

The sample holds many counts of this clone. The CDR3 nucleotides are TGTGCCAGCAGTGTGAACTACGGGGAGACCCAGTACTTC. It translates to CASSVNYGETQYF. The J gene is TRBJ2-5, the V gene TRBV6-1; unclear D gene. Trimming removed 4 bases at V and 5 bases at J, with 11 bases between. The germline V gene encodes CDR1 MNHNS and CDR2 SASEGT. The CDR3 totals 13 residues.

The chain carries TRBV5-4 and TRBJ1-1, with 7 bases fitting TRBD1. Per germline, CDR1 SGHNT and CDR2 YYREEE (reference sequence). The V segment lost 2 bases and the J segment 1 base; nucleotides outside the gene matches: 2. The CDR3 has 14 residues. CDR3 sequence: CASSFGQENTEAFF. CDR3 nucleotides: TGTGCCAGCAGCTTCGGACAGGAGAACACTGAAGCTTTCTTT.

This sequence joins TRBV7-9 and TRBJ2-5; 9 bases agree with TRBD1. Unmatched junction bases numbered 8, after V lost 1 base and J lost 2 bases. CDR3 length: 17 amino acids. The germline gives CDR1 SEHNR, CDR2 FQNEAQ (reference sequence). The CDR3 nucleotides are TGTGCCAGCAGCTTAGGGGTGACAGGGGGTAATCAAGAGACCCAGTACTTC. It codes for CASSLGVTGGNQETQYF.

The chain carries TRBV29-1 and TRBJ2-1, with D hard to call. This CDR3 is 14 amino acids long. V was trimmed by 5 bases and J by 6 bases, leaving 17 bases between them. CDR1 is SQVTM and CDR2 is ANQGSEA in the germline V gene. DNA of the CDR3: TGCAGCGTTCTGGGCTCACATACCCGCAATGAGCAGTTCTTC. It encodes CSVLGSHTRNEQFF.

This sequence joins TRBV5-6 and TRBJ2-7; D gene uncertain. CDR1 SGHDT and CDR2 YYEEEE come from the germline V gene. The CDR3 runs to 13 residues. V shed 2 bases and J shed 2 bases, with 8 bases lying between them. Written as DNA, the CDR3 is TGTGCCAGCAGCTTTTTCGCAACCTACGAGCAGTACTTC. Protein: CASSFFATYEQYF.

V gene TRBV1 combines with J gene TRBJ1-4; TRBD1, the table's D call, was not compared with the DNA. TRBV1 is an annotated pseudogene. This CDR3 contains 12 residues. The CDR3 protein is CTSRQDNEKLFF. The CDR3 coding sequence is TGCACCAGCAGGCAGGATAATGAAAAACTGTTTTTT.

The J gene is TRBJ2-6, the V gene TRBV5-4, with 7 bases identical to TRBD2. The CDR3 is 16 amino acids. Trimming cost V 3 bases and J 2 bases; bases outside gene matches: 5. Germline loops: CDR1 SGHNT, CDR2 YYREEE (reference sequence). CDR3 nucleotides: TGTGCCAGCAGCTCCGCGGGGGTGGCTGGGGCCAACGTCCTGACTTTC. Translating it yields CASSSAGVAGANVLTF.

The rearrangement links TRBV28 to TRBJ2-7; D may correspond to TRBD1 or TRBD2 (5 bases each). The ends were cut back, 6 bases at V and 1 base at J, with 13 bases in the middle. CDR3 size: 14 residues. The germline gives CDR1 MDHEN, CDR2 SYDVKM. The CDR3 DNA reads as TGTGCCAGCAGACCAGGGACGTATTCCTACGAGCAGTACTTC. Translating gives CASRPGTYSYEQYF. The variable domain in full, completed from reference TRBV28 and TRBJ2-7, reads DVKVTQSSRYLVKRTGEKVFLECVQDMDHENMFWYRQDPGLGLRLIYFSYDVKMKEKGDIPEGYSVSREKKERFSLILESASTNQTSMYLCASRPGTYSYEQYFGPGTRLTVT.

The V call is TRBV21-1, the J call TRBJ2-7; the D segment call TRBD1 is taken from the table without a DNA check. TRBV21-1 is marked as a pseudogene. The CDR3 totals 20 residues. CDR3 protein: CASSETITKRGTGDTYEQYF. The CDR3 DNA reads TGTGCCAGCAGCGAAACGATAACAAAACGCGGGACAGGGGATACGTACGAGCAGTACTTC.

This clone was picked up a small number of times. The V and J genes are TRBV30 and TRBJ1-1, with D maybe TRBD1 (5 bases). Trimming stripped 2 bases from V and 3 bases from J, with 7 bases between. CDR1 is GTSNPN and CDR2 is SVGIG in the germline V gene (reference sequence). The CDR3 loop spans 12 amino acids. The DNA of the CDR3 is TGTGCCTGGAGTCGACAGTACACTGAAGCTTTCTTT. Translation gives CAWSRQYTEAFF.

This clone came up a few times. The chain employs TRBV19 and TRBJ2-2; 12 positions match TRBD2. Germline V gene sequence: CDR1 LNHDA, CDR2 SQIVND (reference sequence). The CDR3 is made up of 18 amino acids. Trimming removed 0 bases from V and 7 bases from J; junction bases left unmatched: 9. Written as DNA, the CDR3 is TGTGCCAGTAGTATAGATACTAGCGGGGGGCCGCGGTTCGGGGAGCTGTTTTTT. Amino acids: CASSIDTSGGPRFGELFF.

J is TRBJ1-5 and V is TRBV10-3, with TRBD1 matching over 7 bases. This CDR3 contains 13 residues. The V gene's germline CDR1 is ENHRY and CDR2 SYGVKD. The trim removed 6 bases at V and 7 bases at J, leaving 6 bases unmatched. The CDR3 nucleotides read TGTGCCATCAGCAACAGGGGTGGACAGCCCCAGCATTTT. It specifies CAISNRGGQPQHF.